Below are 8 T cell receptor beta chains sequenced from a single sample in a study of blood T cell repertoires in COVID-19. Using immunoSEQ multiplex PCR, the repertoire was profiled, and TCRdb retains in-frame clones only, with some absent. This sample has more than 200,000 clones, with roughly 88% found just once. The sequencing sample was made of peripheral blood. The receptors come from a man aged 35-49 years with acute or convalescent COVID-19.

This clone was counted ten times or more. The chain joins TRBV12-5 to TRBJ2-1; 8 positions agree with TRBD2. V trimming: 1 base; J trimming: 3 bases; junction bases outside the gene matches: 8. The CDR3 loop spans 17 amino acids. Germline assignment: CDR1 LGHNT and CDR2 FRNRAP. In DNA form, the CDR3 reads TGTGCTAGTGGTTTGGCCCTAGGAGCGGGAGTCTACAATGAGCAGTTCTTC. Its translation: CASGLALGAGVYNEQFF.

This CDR3 is CASSGGRQGLVHEQYF. The CDR3 nucleotides read TGTGCCAGCAGTGGGGGGAGGCAGGGTCTGGTCCACGAGCAGTACTTC. This chain links TRBV27 with TRBJ2-7; a weak D match, TRBD2 (6 bases). CDR1 and CDR2 from the germline V gene are MNHEY and SMNVEV (reference sequence). The CDR3 contains 16 residues. With 5 bases removed from V and 5 bases from J, the gap between germline ends came to 22 bases.

V usage is TRBV18 and J usage is TRBJ1-6; a weak D match, TRBD1 (6 bases). This CDR3 is built from 13 residues. Trimming removed 3 bases at V and 10 bases at J, with 10 bases between. Germline loops: CDR1 KGHSH, CDR2 LQKENI. The CDR3 region is CASSPRGASPLHF. The CDR3, as DNA: TGTGCCAGCTCACCCAGGGGAGCATCACCCCTCCACTTT.

This clone occurred a few times. The chain links TRBV15 to TRBJ1-4; 10 bases line up with TRBD1. Germline-derived CDR1 and CDR2 are LNHNV and YYDKDF (reference sequence). The CDR3 has 16 amino acids. V lost 2 bases and J lost 8; bases outside the gene matches: 8. In nucleotides, the CDR3 is TGTGCCACCAGCAGACGGACAGGGGGATGGGAAGAAAAACTGTTTTTT. It specifies CATSRRTGGWEEKLFF.

The chain carries TRBV15 and TRBJ1-5; D might be TRBD1 (5 bases). CDR1 and CDR2 (germline): LNHNV, YYDKDF (reference sequence). This CDR3 is built from 19 residues. V lost 0 bases and J lost 4, with 22 bases in between. This CDR3 is CATSRDRFVAGRPNQPQHF. The CDR3 DNA follows: TGTGCCACCAGCAGAGATAGGTTTGTGGCAGGGCGCCCTAATCAGCCCCAGCATTTT.

This chain connects TRBV7-9 to TRBJ1-1; D unclear. The germline V gene encodes CDR1 SEHNR and CDR2 FQNEAQ (reference sequence). Trimming took off 2 bases at V and 1 base at J, with 8 bases between the two ends. The CDR3 is made up of 14 amino acids. The CDR3, as DNA: TGTGCCAGCAGCTTACTACTTACGAACACTGAAGCTTTCTTT. It specifies CASSLLLTNTEAFF.

The gene calls are TRBV12-3 or TRBV12-4 and TRBJ1-2, with D possibly TRBD1 on 6 matching bases. The CDR3 runs to 13 residues. V lost 6 bases, J lost 3 bases, and 11 bases lay in between. The CDR3 here is CASSTQGYYGYTF. CDR3 sequence (DNA): TGTGCCAGCAGCACACAGGGCTACTATGGCTACACCTTC.

The chain has TRBV27 and TRBJ1-2; the D gene is possibly TRBD1 (6 bases). In germline, CDR1 is MNHEY, CDR2 SMNVEV (reference sequence). CDR3 length equals 14 residues. Trimming took 2 bases from V and 5 from J, leaving 12 bases between them. The CDR3 coding sequence is TGTGCCAGCAGTTTAGCCGGGACACATTATGGCTACACCTTC. It encodes CASSLAGTHYGYTF.